This section outlines one TCR beta chain sequence together with its context. Germline V gives CDR1 MNHEY, CDR2 SVGAGI. This CDR3 spans 14 amino acids. With V trimmed by 7 bases and J by 5 bases, 9 bases remained unmatched. Authors' processing steps: Estimated nucleated cell counts came from reference gene primer amplification. Repertoires were generated with immunoSEQ multiplex PCR, while TCRdb's copy carries only in-frame clones and drops some. The V and J calls and clone size come from that table; D and trimming were worked out from the DNA. The sample lists about 220,000 clones; roughly four fifths were seen once. The sample comes from a study of blood T cell repertoires in COVID-19. Turning to the study itself: Sources were T cells, B-cell-depleted T cells, or PBMCs; the material itself was cDNA or gDNA.

The receptor's source is a woman aged 40-49 years with acute COVID-19. The chain uses TRBV6-5 and TRBJ2-7; 9 nucleotides match TRBD2. Sequencing was performed on PBMCs or T cells enriched from blood (not recorded which). The CDR3 region is CASTRPAGGDEQYF. CDR3 nucleotide sequence: TGTGCCAGCACCCGACCGGCGGGAGGGGACGAGCAGTACTTC.